The 30 T cell receptor beta chains below were found in one sample sequenced in a study of regulatory T cells in long-lasting Graves disease. The time point: newly diagnosed GD, antithyroid drugs for less than 3 months. PBMCs provided the RNA from which the TCR library was made. Library construction for TCR beta used iRepertoire HTBI primers and Arm-PCR of CDR3 regions. TCRdb processed the multiplex PCR reads anew with MiXCR; each CDR3 protein has one entry. Altogether some 330,000 distinct CDR3 sequences are present, about 11% being singletons, with the ten largest covering under 20%. These data were also reused for a study on T cells in Graves' hyperthyroidism and ophthalmopathy.

Source: peripheral blood mononuclear cells (PBMCs), taken at new diagnosis, from a patient treated with antithyroid drugs. Receptor source: a young woman with Graves disease.

The rearrangement uses TRBV19 and TRBJ2-1, with D unresolved. Germline V gene sequence: CDR1 LNHDA, CDR2 SQIVND (reference sequence). The CDR3 has 13 residues. The germline V and J ends were trimmed by 4 bases and 4 bases, with 8 bases remaining between them. CDR3: CASSTSRYNEQFF. The CDR3 nucleotides read TGTGCCAGTAGTACCTCTCGGTACAATGAGCAGTTCTTC. Full variable domain (remainder filled in from reference TRBV19 and TRBJ2-1): DGGITQSPKYLFRKEGQNVTLSCEQNLNHDAMYWYRQDPGQGLRLIYYSQIVNDFQKGDIAEGYSVSREKKESFPLTVTSAQKNPTAFYLCASSTSRYNEQFFGPGTRLTVL.

The chain recombines TRBV7-9 with TRBJ2-1; D is possibly TRBD1 (6 bases). The CDR3 totals 17 residues. Germline assignment: CDR1 SEHNR and CDR2 FQNEAQ (reference sequence). V was pared by 1 base and J by 6 bases, with 19 bases between. The CDR3 is CASSLVLRDKGGNEQFF. The CDR3 coding sequence is TGTGCCAGCAGCTTAGTTCTCCGGGACAAAGGGGGCAATGAGCAGTTCTTC.

This clonotype was counted at least ten times. The rearrangement joins TRBV30 to TRBJ1-4; 10 nucleotides align to TRBD1. CDR3 length equals 14 residues. CDR1 is GTSNPN and CDR2 is SVGIG in the germline V gene (reference sequence). With V trimmed by 3 bases and J by 5 bases, 3 bases remained unmatched. As DNA, the CDR3 is TGTGCCTGGAGCCGGGGACAGGGGAATGAAAAACTGTTTTTT. It yields the protein CAWSRGQGNEKLFF.

The table lists this clonotype with many counts. The V and J genes are TRBV4-3 and TRBJ2-2; D remains ambiguous. The germline CDR1 and CDR2 sequences are LGHNA and YSLEER. The V and J ends lost 1 base and 8 bases respectively, with 11 bases between them. The CDR3 loop spans 14 amino acids. The CDR3 here is CASSQALLGGELFF. The DNA of the CDR3 is TGCGCCAGCAGCCAAGCACTGCTGGGAGGGGAGCTGTTTTTT.

The gene calls are TRBV7-9 and TRBJ2-1; 13 bases fit TRBD2. The CDR3 spans 20 residues. The V and J ends lost 5 bases and 5 bases, in that order; junction bases with no gene match: 18. Germline-derived CDR1 and CDR2 are SEHNR and FQNEAQ (reference sequence). This chain's CDR3 is CASSPQPTSGRQLTNNEQFF. The CDR3 coding sequence is TGTGCCAGCAGCCCTCAACCGACTAGCGGGAGGCAACTTACCAACAATGAGCAGTTCTTC. The variable domain in full, with the rest retrieved from reference TRBV7-9 and TRBJ2-1, is DTGVSQNPRHKITKRGQNVTFRCDPISEHNRLYWYRQTLGQGPEFLTYFQNEAQLEKSRLLSDRFSAERPKGSFSTLEIQRTEQGDSAMYLCASSPQPTSGRQLTNNEQFFGPGTRLTVL.

The chain employs TRBV6-1 and TRBJ2-3; 9 nucleotides match TRBD2. Germline assignment: CDR1 MNHNS and CDR2 SASEGT. The CDR3 consists of 14 residues. J lost 1 base, V lost 7 bases, and 3 bases had no gene match. The CDR3 spells CASNLAGGTDTQYF. The CDR3 nucleotides are TGTGCCAGCAACTTAGCGGGGGGCACAGATACGCAGTATTTT.

This clonotype was found many times. The V call is TRBV5-1, the J call TRBJ2-7, with TRBD2 identical over 7 bases. This CDR3 is 13 amino acids long. CDR1 is SGHRS, CDR2 YFSETQ, per germline. V trimming: 5 bases; J trimming: 3 bases; junction bases outside the gene matches: 5. This CDR3 is CASRAGDLYEQYF. DNA of the CDR3: TGCGCCAGCAGGGCGGGAGACCTCTACGAGCAGTACTTC.

This clonotype was seen more than once but under ten times. The V call is TRBV19, the J call TRBJ1-2; a weak D match, TRBD1 (5 bases). This CDR3 spans 16 amino acids. The germline CDR1 and CDR2 sequences are LNHDA and SQIVND (reference sequence). Trimming stripped 5 bases from V and 4 bases from J, with 20 bases between. The CDR3 sequence: CASSHRRQLRGYGYTF. The CDR3, as DNA: TGTGCCAGTAGTCATCGTCGACAGCTCCGAGGCTATGGCTACACCTTC.

The chain has TRBV20-1 and TRBJ2-1; 13 bases map to TRBD2. The germline CDR1 and CDR2 sequences are DFQATT and SNEGSKA (reference sequence). This CDR3 spans 18 amino acids. J gave up 4 bases and V 2 bases, and 11 bases lay outside the gene matches. The CDR3 loop reads CSARPSIRTSGSYNEQFF. Here the CDR3 DNA reads TGCAGTGCTAGACCCTCTATCAGGACTAGCGGGAGTTACAATGAGCAGTTCTTC.

This clonotype occurred many times. The genes are TRBV19 and TRBJ2-5, with 8 bases identical to TRBD2. V lost 6 bases and J lost 5; bases outside the gene matches: 8. CDR3 size: 14 residues. Germline V gene sequence: CDR1 LNHDA, CDR2 SQIVND (reference sequence). Written as DNA, the CDR3 is TGTGCCAGTAGGTCCCGGGAGGGCGGGGAGACCCAGTACTTC. Amino acids: CASRSREGGETQYF.

There are many counts of this clonotype. V gene TRBV7-2 combines with J gene TRBJ1-1, with 7 positions matching TRBD1. This CDR3 is 14 amino acids long. Losses at the gene ends were 5 bases for V and 1 base for J; bases not matched to a gene: 4. Germline V lookup: CDR1 SGHTA, CDR2 FQGNSA. CDR3 nucleotide sequence: TGTGCCAGCAGCGCTAGGACAGGGAACACTGAAGCTTTCTTT. It translates to CASSARTGNTEAFF. The full variable domain, its missing parts supplied by reference TRBV7-2 and TRBJ1-1, is GAGVSQSPSNKVTEKGKDVELRCDPISGHTALYWYRQSLGQGLEFLIYFQGNSAPDKSGLPSDRFSAERTGGSVSTLTIQRTQQEDSAVYLCASSARTGNTEAFFGQGTRLTVV.

This clonotype was counted a few times. V usage is TRBV6-2 or TRBV6-3 and J usage is TRBJ2-1; possibly TRBD1 for D (7 bases). V was shortened by 0 bases and J by 8 bases, with 11 bases between the two germline ends. The CDR3 is made up of 14 amino acids. Per germline, CDR1 MNHEY and CDR2 SVGEGT. The CDR3 bases are TGTGCCAGCAGTTACTCCGGCAGGGGGGATGAGCAGTTCTTC. Amino acid sequence: CASSYSGRGDEQFF.

This clonotype was counted many times. The chain combines TRBV20-1 with TRBJ1-2; weak D call: TRBD1 (5 bases). Germline V CDR1 and CDR2: DFQATT, SNEGSKA (reference sequence). With 2 bases removed from V and 6 bases from J, the gap between germline ends came to 13 bases. The CDR3 runs 13 residues. The CDR3 protein is CSARSRVGNGYTF. The CDR3 nucleotides are TGCAGTGCTAGATCCAGGGTCGGGAATGGCTACACCTTC.

This clonotype was seen many times. The rearrangement uses TRBV7-2 and TRBJ1-2, with D possibly matching TRBD1 (5 bases). V was cut by 6 bases and J by 8 bases, with 28 bases left in between. Germline values: CDR1 SGHTA, CDR2 FQGNSA. The CDR3 loop spans 17 amino acids. The CDR3 nucleotides are TGTGCCAGCAGTTCTCGAATCGATCGGGGCGCGTCAGGCGGCTACACCTTC. This codes for CASSSRIDRGASGGYTF.

This clonotype was seen at least ten times. The rearrangement links TRBV5-1 to TRBJ2-1; 13 bases align to TRBD2. The germline CDR1 and CDR2 sequences are SGHRS and YFSETQ. Trimming removed 3 bases from V and 6 bases from J; junction bases left unmatched: 12. The CDR3 is 18 amino acids. CDR3: CASSSWTSGSKWGNEQFF. The CDR3, as DNA: TGCGCCAGCAGCTCTTGGACTAGCGGGAGTAAGTGGGGCAATGAGCAGTTCTTC.

This clonotype came up many times. This chain links TRBV27 with TRBJ2-1; 8 nucleotides match TRBD2. Germline CDR1 MNHEY, CDR2 SMNVEV (reference sequence). This CDR3 is built from 15 residues. V was clipped by 2 bases and J by 7 bases; unmatched bases: 7. The CDR3 DNA is TGTGCCAGCAGTTTACAAGCGGGAGATTATAATGAGCAGTTCTTC. This encodes CASSLQAGDYNEQFF.

This clonotype has only a few counts. The chain uses TRBV4-3 and TRBJ1-4; no clear D. V was shortened by 6 bases and J by 7 bases, with 24 bases between the two germline ends. From germline, CDR1 is LGHNA and CDR2 YSLEER. The CDR3 is 17 amino acids. Here the CDR3 reads CASSLGGRSEDVEKLFF. CDR3 coding DNA: TGCGCCAGCAGTTTGGGTGGCAGGTCAGAGGATGTTGAAAAACTGTTTTTT.

This clonotype was detected ten times or more. The chain combines TRBV12-3 or TRBV12-4 with TRBJ2-2; 7 positions agree with TRBD1. This CDR3 has 15 amino acids. Losses at the gene ends were 10 bases for V and 7 bases for J; bases not matched to a gene: 15. The CDR3, as DNA: TGTGCCACCACTAAGGGGGCAGGGAGTAACGGGGAGCTGTTTTTT. It is translated as CATTKGAGSNGELFF.

The V call is TRBV19, the J call TRBJ2-1; TRBD2 aligns across 9 bases. Trimming took 9 bases from V and 3 from J; bases not matched to a gene: 9. CDR3 size: 15 residues. CDR1 is LNHDA and CDR2 is SQIVND in the germline V gene (reference sequence). The CDR3 spells CASLSGGPLYNEQFF. The CDR3 DNA follows: TGTGCCAGCCTCAGCGGGGGGCCCCTCTACAATGAGCAGTTCTTC.

This clonotype occurred a few times. V is TRBV6-1 and J is TRBJ2-1; no firm D call. The CDR3 extends over 16 amino acids. Trimming cost V 2 bases and J 5 bases, with 16 bases left between them. The germline gives CDR1 MNHNS, CDR2 SASEGT. The CDR3 is CASSEPPVTINNEQFF. CDR3 bases: TGTGCCAGCAGTGAACCCCCAGTTACTATCAACAATGAGCAGTTCTTC.

This clonotype was counted many times. V is TRBV28 and J is TRBJ1-5; D is ambiguous. V was pared by 1 base and J by 16 bases, with 14 bases between. CDR1 and CDR2 (germline): MDHEN, SYDVKM. The CDR3 consists of 12 residues. CDR3 residues: CASSLFGPSEHF. DNA of the CDR3: TGTGCCAGCAGTTTATTTGGGCCCTCTGAACATTTT. Drawing the rest from reference TRBV28 and TRBJ1-5, the complete variable domain is DVKVTQSSRYLVKRTGEKVFLECVQDMDHENMFWYRQDPGLGLRLIYFSYDVKMKEKGDIPEGYSVSREKKERFSLILESASTNQTSMYLCASSLFGPSEHFGDGTRLSIL.

This clonotype was recorded a few times. The V call is TRBV20-1, the J call TRBJ2-1; 8 bases map to TRBD2. The germline V gene has CDR1 DFQATT and CDR2 SNEGSKA (reference sequence). The trim removed 4 bases at V and 5 bases at J, leaving 10 bases unmatched. This CDR3 is 15 amino acids long. The CDR3 DNA reads TGCAGTGCTACTCGGGAGGGCCTCAGGAACAATGAGCAGTTCTTC. Translating it yields CSATREGLRNNEQFF.

This clonotype was seen at least ten times. The V call is TRBV27, the J call TRBJ2-3; 7 positions match TRBD2. CDR1 is MNHEY, CDR2 SMNVEV, per germline (reference sequence). V trimming: 8 bases; J trimming: 8 bases; junction bases outside the gene matches: 13. The CDR3 runs to 14 residues. The CDR3 loop is CASGGGVMRGTQYF. CDR3 in DNA: TGTGCCAGCGGGGGAGGGGTCATGAGGGGTACGCAGTATTTT.

This clonotype was seen repeatedly, ten times or more. This chain connects TRBV6-2 or TRBV6-3 to TRBJ2-1; D is possibly TRBD2 (5 bases). The CDR3 covers 14 residues. Germline CDR1 and CDR2: MNHEY and SVGEGT. The V end was cut by 6 bases, the J end by 10 bases, with 19 bases between. CDR3 sequence: CASRTRTRNEEQFF. The CDR3 DNA follows: TGTGCCAGCAGAACTAGAACCCGTAATGAGGAGCAGTTCTTC.

This clonotype was observed at least ten times. The chain combines TRBV29-1 with TRBJ1-1; D might be TRBD1 (6 bases). CDR1 and CDR2 from the germline V gene are SQVTM and ANQGSEA. The CDR3 consists of 15 residues. Trimming left V 8 bases short and J 5 bases short, with 24 bases between. CDR3 loop: CSLLGGLGDETEAFF. The CDR3 DNA sequence: TGCAGCCTTTTAGGGGGACTGGGGGATGAGACTGAAGCTTTCTTT.

J is TRBJ2-5 and V is TRBV7-3, with TRBD2 matching over 9 bases. The CDR3 is 14 amino acids. Losses at the gene ends were 2 bases for V and 5 bases for J; bases not matched to a gene: 3. The germline CDR1 and CDR2 sequences are SGHTA and FQGTGA. CDR3 sequence reads: CASSLRRGGETQYF. CDR3 DNA: TGTGCCAGCAGCTTACGGCGGGGGGGGGAGACCCAGTACTTC.

This clonotype was picked up many times. Written as DNA, the CDR3 is TGTGCCAGCAGCCAGATCGACACCTACTATGGCTACACCTTC. Translated, it gives CASSQIDTYYGYTF. This chain links TRBV3-1 with TRBJ1-2, with D uncertain. V lost 3 bases and J lost 3, with 11 bases in between. The CDR3 length is 14 residues. Germline loops: CDR1 LGHDT, CDR2 YNNKEL (reference sequence).

In this sample, this clonotype turned up many times. This chain links TRBV13 with TRBJ1-1, with D uncertain. The length of the CDR3 is 15 residues. Germline V lookup: CDR1 PRHDT, CDR2 FYEKMQ (reference sequence). V lost 2 bases and J 1 base, leaving 11 bases between the germline ends. CDR3 DNA sequence: TGTGCCAGCAGCTTAAGTTGGGGTAGGAACACTGAAGCTTTCTTT. It yields the protein CASSLSWGRNTEAFF.

The V gene is TRBV7-3, the J gene TRBJ2-1, with 8 bases matching TRBD2. The CDR3 loop spans 16 amino acids. The V gene end was trimmed by 2 bases and the J gene end by 2 bases; junction bases not matched to a gene: 5. CDR1 SGHTA and CDR2 FQGTGA come from the germline V gene. This chain's CDR3 is CASSLLGGGTYNEQFF. CDR3 nucleotides: TGTGCCAGCAGCTTATTGGGCGGGGGGACCTACAATGAGCAGTTCTTC.

This clonotype was seen repeatedly, ten times or more. This rearrangement joins TRBV12-3 or TRBV12-4 to TRBJ1-6; TRBD1 is a possible D gene (6 bases). CDR3 length: 14 residues. The ends were cut back, 6 bases at V and 7 bases at J, with 13 bases in the middle. CDR3 DNA sequence: TGTGCCAGCAGGGAAGGACAGCGCAATTCACCCCTCCACTTT. It is translated as CASREGQRNSPLHF.